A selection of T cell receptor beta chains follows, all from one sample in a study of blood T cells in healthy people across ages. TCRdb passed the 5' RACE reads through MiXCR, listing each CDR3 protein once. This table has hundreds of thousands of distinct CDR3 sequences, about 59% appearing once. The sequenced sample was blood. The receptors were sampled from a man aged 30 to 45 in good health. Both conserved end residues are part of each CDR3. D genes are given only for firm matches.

CDR3 protein: CASSGLVNNNEQFF; V gene: TRBV5-1; J gene: TRBJ2-1; D gene: TRBD2
CDR3 protein: CSAVVRGRWETQYF; V gene: TRBV20-1; J gene: TRBJ2-5; D gene: TRBD1
CDR3 protein: CASSPTLGQGYNSPLHF; V gene: TRBV7-9; J gene: TRBJ1-6; D gene: TRBD1
CDR3 protein: CSAKRENTGELFF; V gene: TRBV20-1; J gene: TRBJ2-2; D gene: TRBD2
CDR3 protein: CAISDGGRSRTQYF; V gene: TRBV10-3; J gene: TRBJ2-3; D gene: -
CDR3 protein: CASSFLRLAKNIQYF; V gene: TRBV11-2; J gene: TRBJ2-4; D gene: -
CDR3 protein: CASSWSEAVAYEQYF; V gene: TRBV12-3/TRBV12-4; J gene: -; D gene: -
CDR3 protein: CASSEISAGSYEQYF; V gene: TRBV25-1; J gene: TRBJ2-7; D gene: -
CDR3 protein: CASSYAGLNTEAFF; V gene: TRBV5-1; J gene: TRBJ1-1; D gene: -
CDR3 protein: CASSPEAVAGQETQYF; V gene: TRBV4-3; J gene: TRBJ2-5; D gene: -
CDR3 protein: CASISSTSGEQYF; V gene: TRBV5-6; J gene: TRBJ2-7; D gene: -
CDR3 protein: CASRPGGTTEAFF; V gene: TRBV6-2/TRBV6-3; J gene: TRBJ1-1; D gene: TRBD1
CDR3 protein: CASSFFVEQFF; V gene: TRBV12-3/TRBV12-4; J gene: TRBJ2-1; D gene: -
CDR3 protein: CASSFGVSLADTQYF; V gene: TRBV7-9; J gene: TRBJ2-3; D gene: -
CDR3 protein: CASSQDLTSGDTDTQYF; V gene: TRBV4-3; J gene: TRBJ2-3; D gene: TRBD2
CDR3 protein: CASGLVAKPASGANVLTF; V gene: TRBV13; J gene: TRBJ2-6; D gene: -
CDR3 protein: CASSLDVGMGYEQYF; V gene: TRBV11-2; J gene: TRBJ2-7; D gene: -
CDR3 protein: CSARGQAYEQYF; V gene: TRBV20-1; J gene: TRBJ2-7; D gene: -
CDR3 protein: CSAEQGSPYEQYF; V gene: TRBV20-1; J gene: TRBJ2-7; D gene: -
CDR3 protein: CASSRGQGASEQFF; V gene: TRBV4-3; J gene: TRBJ2-1; D gene: TRBD1
CDR3 protein: CASSQGPGTSSEQYF; V gene: TRBV3-1; J gene: -; D gene: -
CDR3 protein: CASSFNDSGANVLTF; V gene: TRBV7-7; J gene: TRBJ2-6; D gene: -
CDR3 protein: CSTPGDRRRETQYF; V gene: TRBV29-1; J gene: -; D gene: -
CDR3 protein: CASSYGQLSSYEQYF; V gene: TRBV6-5; J gene: TRBJ2-7; D gene: -
CDR3 protein: CASSLGASGDEKLFF; V gene: TRBV7-6; J gene: TRBJ1-4; D gene: -
CDR3 protein: CATSKTSVTSYNEQFF; V gene: TRBV24-1; J gene: TRBJ2-1; D gene: TRBD2
CDR3 protein: CASSQAQGWGYTF; V gene: TRBV4-3; J gene: TRBJ1-2; D gene: -
CDR3 protein: CASSDGFQETQYF; V gene: TRBV10-2; J gene: TRBJ2-5; D gene: -
CDR3 protein: CSVGSDNEQFF; V gene: TRBV29-1; J gene: TRBJ2-1; D gene: -
CDR3 protein: CASSSPWGTQTYNEQFF; V gene: TRBV7-2; J gene: TRBJ2-1; D gene: -
CDR3 protein: CASSLALTSGFYGDTQYF; V gene: TRBV12-3/TRBV12-4; J gene: TRBJ2-3; D gene: TRBD2
CDR3 protein: CASSGQGRAEQYF; V gene: TRBV7-9; J gene: TRBJ2-7; D gene: TRBD1
CDR3 protein: CASSKTSGGYNEQFF; V gene: TRBV7-2; J gene: TRBJ2-1; D gene: TRBD2
CDR3 protein: CASSSTYLQGRETQYF; V gene: TRBV7-7; J gene: TRBJ2-5; D gene: TRBD1
CDR3 protein: CASSFHNPSGANVLTF; V gene: TRBV7-3; J gene: TRBJ2-6; D gene: -
CDR3 protein: CAISVAGGQAEQFF; V gene: TRBV10-3; J gene: TRBJ2-1; D gene: TRBD2
CDR3 protein: CASSGQGMGTEAFF; V gene: TRBV9; J gene: TRBJ1-1; D gene: TRBD1
CDR3 protein: CSASTGADTDTQYF; V gene: TRBV20-1; J gene: TRBJ2-3; D gene: TRBD1
CDR3 protein: CAISDRGGYEQYF; V gene: TRBV10-3; J gene: -; D gene: -
CDR3 protein: CASSPPLAGALSYEQYF; V gene: TRBV14; J gene: TRBJ2-7; D gene: -
CDR3 protein: CATSRDNILGQGGNEQFF; V gene: TRBV15; J gene: TRBJ2-1; D gene: TRBD1
CDR3 protein: CASSVRDRSYEQYF; V gene: TRBV9; J gene: TRBJ2-7; D gene: -
CDR3 protein: CASSLGGTPKSPLHF; V gene: TRBV7-3; J gene: TRBJ1-6; D gene: -
CDR3 protein: CASSGGWSQGGNEQFF; V gene: TRBV9; J gene: TRBJ2-1; D gene: -
CDR3 protein: CASSLYTAGDYGYTF; V gene: TRBV7-9; J gene: TRBJ1-2; D gene: -
CDR3 protein: CASSPTSRGGGQETQYF; V gene: TRBV27; J gene: TRBJ2-5; D gene: -
CDR3 protein: CASSLEGQTSTDTQYF; V gene: TRBV7-8; J gene: TRBJ2-3; D gene: -
CDR3 protein: CASSTPGQGRQETQYF; V gene: TRBV28; J gene: TRBJ2-5; D gene: TRBD1
CDR3 protein: CASSKTGGRNSPLHF; V gene: TRBV7-3; J gene: TRBJ1-6; D gene: TRBD1